The 10 T cell receptor beta chains presented below share a single source sample, sequenced in a study of blood T cell repertoires in COVID-19. The protocol was immunoSEQ multiplex PCR, while the TCRdb copy is restricted to in-frame clones and leaves out a portion. There are 60,000 to 65,000 clones in the sample; approximately 90% occur only once, and around 7.7% lies in the top ten. Sequencing used peripheral blood. These receptors were taken from a human donor with active COVID-19. The donor label of this sample is uncertain.

The chain carries TRBV11-2 and TRBJ2-7, with 8 positions matching TRBD1. In germline, CDR1 is SGHAT, CDR2 FQNNGV. The CDR3 consists of 14 residues. V shed 3 bases and J 1 base; nucleotides not matched to a gene: 2. The CDR3 spells CASSLDRASYEQYF. CDR3 sequence (DNA): TGTGCCAGCAGCTTGGACAGGGCGTCCTACGAGCAGTACTTC.

V usage is TRBV18 and J usage is TRBJ1-2; unclear D gene. The germline gives CDR1 KGHSH, CDR2 LQKENI. Trimming pared 0 bases from V and 3 bases from J, leaving 11 bases between. This CDR3 has 15 amino acids. CDR3 protein: CASSPPSTAYYGYTF. CDR3 in DNA: TGTGCCAGCTCACCACCGTCTACAGCTTACTATGGCTACACCTTC.

The V call is TRBV2, the J call TRBJ2-1, with TRBD1 identical over 7 bases. This CDR3 comprises 15 residues. CDR1 is SNHLY, CDR2 FYNNEI, per germline. Trimming took 5 bases from V and 3 from J; bases not matched to a gene: 7. In nucleotides, the CDR3 is TGTGCCAGCAGTCGGGGACAGCCGATCTACAATGAGCAGTTCTTC. It yields the protein CASSRGQPIYNEQFF. Full variable domain (remainder filled in from reference TRBV2 and TRBJ2-1): EPEVTQTPSHQVTQMGQEVILRCVPISNHLYFYWYRQILGQKVEFLVSFYNNEISEKSEIFDDQFSVERPDGSNFTLKIRSTKLEDSAMYFCASSRGQPIYNEQFFGPGTRLTVL.

The gene calls are TRBV10-3 and TRBJ2-2; TRBD2 aligns across 8 bases. Germline CDR1 is ENHRY and CDR2 is SYGVKD. J gave up 5 bases and V 6 bases, and 5 bases lay outside the gene matches. The CDR3 runs to 14 residues. The CDR3 here is CAIRPGLETGELFF. The CDR3 DNA reads TGTGCCATCAGGCCGGGACTAGAGACCGGGGAGCTGTTTTTT.

The chain carries TRBV2 and TRBJ2-7; 9 nucleotides align to TRBD1. The V segment lost 5 bases and the J segment 5 bases; nucleotides outside the gene matches: 10. There are 15 residues in the CDR3. Germline V gene data show CDR1 as SNHLY and CDR2 as FYNNEI. CDR3 DNA: TGTGCCAGCAGTACCGGGACAGGGCATATAGACGAGCAGTACTTC. Translating gives CASSTGTGHIDEQYF.

This rearrangement joins TRBV15 to TRBJ1-5; 7 nucleotides line up with TRBD1. This CDR3 is built from 15 residues. The germline V gene encodes CDR1 LNHNV and CDR2 YYDKDF (reference sequence). V shed 0 bases and J 4 bases; nucleotides not matched to a gene: 3. This chain's CDR3 is CATSRDGQENQPQHF. The CDR3 region has the DNA TGTGCCACCAGCAGAGATGGACAGGAAAATCAGCCCCAGCATTTT.

The chain combines TRBV3-1 (or the pseudogene TRBV3-2) with TRBJ1-6, with no clear D. The CDR3 extends over 15 amino acids. V lost 3 bases and J lost 13, with 19 bases in between. The germline V gene encodes CDR1 LGHDT and CDR2 YNNKEL (reference sequence). Here the CDR3 reads CASSQERSGYGPLHF. In DNA, the CDR3 is TGTGCCAGCAGCCAGGAGCGGTCGGGATATGGCCCCCTCCACTTT.

The chain employs TRBV27 and TRBJ2-7; no firm D call. Trimming left V 6 bases short and J 2 bases short, with 11 bases between. Germline assignment: CDR1 MNHEY and CDR2 SMNVEV (reference sequence). This CDR3 spans 13 amino acids. Here the CDR3 DNA reads TGTGCCAGCAGCAACAGTGGCCCCTACGAGCAGTACTTC. Its translation: CASSNSGPYEQYF.

The genes are TRBV7-8 and TRBJ2-5, with 15 bases aligning to TRBD2. The CDR3 sequence is 16 residues long. V gave up 1 base and J gave up 5 bases; unmatched junction bases: 2. Germline V gene lookup returns CDR1 SGHVS and CDR2 FQNEAQ. CDR3 sequence reads: CASSLGTSGRVETQYF. CDR3 bases: TGTGCCAGCAGCTTAGGGACTAGCGGGAGGGTTGAGACCCAGTACTTC.

The rearrangement uses TRBV7-9 and TRBJ2-2; possibly TRBD1 for D (6 bases). The CDR3 contains 16 residues. The V gene lost 1 base and the J gene lost 2 bases, with 11 bases spanning the gap. CDR1 and CDR2 (germline): SEHNR, FQNEAQ (reference sequence). CDR3 sequence (DNA): TGTGCCAGCAGCTTAGTCACAGGGTCTAACACCGGGGAGCTGTTTTTT. Amino acids: CASSLVTGSNTGELFF. The full variable domain, rest sourced from reference TRBV7-9 and TRBJ2-2, is DTGVSQNPRHKITKRGQNVTFRCDPISEHNRLYWYRQTLGQGPEFLTYFQNEAQLEKSRLLSDRFSAERPKGSFSTLEIQRTEQGDSAMYLCASSLVTGSNTGELFFGEGSRLTVL.